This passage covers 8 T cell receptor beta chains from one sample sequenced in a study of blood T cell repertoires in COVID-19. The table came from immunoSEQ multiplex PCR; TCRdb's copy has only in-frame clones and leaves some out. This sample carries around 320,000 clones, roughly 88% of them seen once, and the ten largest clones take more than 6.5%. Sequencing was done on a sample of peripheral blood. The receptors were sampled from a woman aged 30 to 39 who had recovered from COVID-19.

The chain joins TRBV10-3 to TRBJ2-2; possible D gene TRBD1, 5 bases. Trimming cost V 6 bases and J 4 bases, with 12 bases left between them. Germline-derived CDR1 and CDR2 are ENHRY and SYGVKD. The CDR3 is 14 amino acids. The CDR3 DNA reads TGTGCCATCAGCCGGACACAAACCACCGGGGAGCTGTTTTTT. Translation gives CAISRTQTTGELFF.

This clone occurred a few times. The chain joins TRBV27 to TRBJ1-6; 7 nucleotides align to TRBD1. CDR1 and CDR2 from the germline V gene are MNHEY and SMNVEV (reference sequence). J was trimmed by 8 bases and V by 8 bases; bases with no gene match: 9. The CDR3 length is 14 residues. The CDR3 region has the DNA TGTGCCAGCCCTCCAGACAGGGATGATTCACCCCTCCACTTT. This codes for CASPPDRDDSPLHF.

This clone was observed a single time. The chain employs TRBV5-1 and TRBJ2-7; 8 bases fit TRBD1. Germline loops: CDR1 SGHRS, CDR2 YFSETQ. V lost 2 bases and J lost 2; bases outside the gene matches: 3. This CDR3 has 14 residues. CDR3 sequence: CASSFGDRPYEQYF. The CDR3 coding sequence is TGCGCCAGCAGCTTTGGGGACAGGCCCTACGAGCAGTACTTC. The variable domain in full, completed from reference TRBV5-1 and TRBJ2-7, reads KAGVTQTPRYLIKTRGQQVTLSCSPISGHRSVSWYQQTPGQGLQFLFEYFSETQRNKGNFPGRFSGRQFSNSRSEMNVSTLELGDSALYLCASSFGDRPYEQYFGPGTRLTVT.

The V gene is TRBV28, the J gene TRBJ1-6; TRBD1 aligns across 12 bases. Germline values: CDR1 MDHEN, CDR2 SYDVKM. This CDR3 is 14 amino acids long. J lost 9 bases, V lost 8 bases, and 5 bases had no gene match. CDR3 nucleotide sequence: TGTGCCAGCTGCCCGGGACAGGGGGCTTCACCCCTCCACTTT. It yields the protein CASCPGQGASPLHF. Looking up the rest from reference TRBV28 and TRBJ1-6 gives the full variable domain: DVKVTQSSRYLVKRTGEKVFLECVQDMDHENMFWYRQDPGLGLRLIYFSYDVKMKEKGDIPEGYSVSREKKERFSLILESASTNQTSMYLCASCPGQGASPLHFGNGTRLTVT.

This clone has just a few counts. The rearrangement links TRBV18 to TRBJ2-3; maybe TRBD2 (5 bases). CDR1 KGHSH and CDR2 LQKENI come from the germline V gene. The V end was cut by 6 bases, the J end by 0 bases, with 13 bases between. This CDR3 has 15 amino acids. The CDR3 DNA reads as TGTGCCAGCTCCCAAGGCCCGGGAAGCACAGATACGCAGTATTTT. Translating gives CASSQGPGSTDTQYF.

CDR3 nucleotides: TGTGCCAGCAGCGTCTACCAGGAGGGAGCTTTCTTT. The encoded protein is CASSVYQEGAFF. J is TRBJ1-1 and V is TRBV5-6; D not resolved. From germline, CDR1 is SGHDT and CDR2 YYEEEE. Trimming cost V 4 bases and J 10 bases, with 14 bases left between them. The CDR3 sequence is 12 residues long.

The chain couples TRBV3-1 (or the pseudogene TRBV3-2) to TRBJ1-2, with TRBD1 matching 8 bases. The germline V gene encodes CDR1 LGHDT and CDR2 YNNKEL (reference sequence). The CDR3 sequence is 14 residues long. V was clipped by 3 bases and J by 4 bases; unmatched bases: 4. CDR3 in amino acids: CASSHYDRGYGYTF. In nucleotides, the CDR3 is TGTGCCAGCAGCCATTACGACAGGGGCTATGGCTACACCTTC.

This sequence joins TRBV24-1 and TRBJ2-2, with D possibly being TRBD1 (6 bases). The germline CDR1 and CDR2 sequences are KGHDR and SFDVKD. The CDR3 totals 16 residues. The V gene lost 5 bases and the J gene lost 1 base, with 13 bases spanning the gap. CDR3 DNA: TGTGCCACCAGTGCCCCCGGGACACTGAACACCGGGGAGCTGTTTTTT. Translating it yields CATSAPGTLNTGELFF.